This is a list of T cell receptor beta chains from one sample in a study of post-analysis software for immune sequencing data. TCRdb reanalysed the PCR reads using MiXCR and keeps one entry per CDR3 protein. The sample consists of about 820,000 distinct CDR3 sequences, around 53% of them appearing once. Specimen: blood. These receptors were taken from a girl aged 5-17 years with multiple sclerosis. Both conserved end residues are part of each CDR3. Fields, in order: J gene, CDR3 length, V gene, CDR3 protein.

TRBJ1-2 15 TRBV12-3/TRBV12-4 CASSFPYDAKVGYTF
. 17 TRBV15 CATSRDRVAGFWETQYF
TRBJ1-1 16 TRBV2 CASSEVTGLMNTEAFF
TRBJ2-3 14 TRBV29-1 CSVAGSLSTDTQYF
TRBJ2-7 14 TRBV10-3 CAIKAAGGFYEQYF
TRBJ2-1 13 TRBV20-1 CSARRSGRNEQFF
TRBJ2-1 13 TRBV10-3 CAISAPGANEQFF
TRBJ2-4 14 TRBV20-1 CSARVGGTKNIQYF
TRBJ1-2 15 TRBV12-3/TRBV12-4 CASRGHLRSNYGYTF
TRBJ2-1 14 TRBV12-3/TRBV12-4 CASTSGLGVGEQFF
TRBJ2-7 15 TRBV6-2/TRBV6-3 CASSFADSDSYEQYF
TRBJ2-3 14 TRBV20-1 CSARPSLSSDTQYF
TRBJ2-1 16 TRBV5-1 CASSSPGTGVGNEQFF
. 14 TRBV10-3 CAIKPGTGWYEQYF
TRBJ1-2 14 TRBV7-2 CASSQGGGVYGYTF
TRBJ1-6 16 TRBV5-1 CASSLIPDRGNSPLHF
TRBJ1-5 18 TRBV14 CASSPGYRGQVDCQPQHF
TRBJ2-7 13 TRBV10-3 CAIGGTGVVEQYF
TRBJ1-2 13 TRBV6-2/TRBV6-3 CASSEDRRYGYTF
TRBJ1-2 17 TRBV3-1 CASSQPSSGGVRNGYTF
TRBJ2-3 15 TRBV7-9 CASSTTLREIDTQYF
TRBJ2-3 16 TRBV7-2 CASSPRGAGGPDTQYF